This T cell receptor beta chain derives from a study of blood T cell repertoires in COVID-19. Study summary: Sites across the United States, Italy and Spain contributed samples from acute and convalescent COVID-19.

As originally analysed: Reference gene primer amplification yielded estimated nucleated cell counts. Libraries were prepared by immunoSEQ multiplex PCR; TCRdb keeps only in-frame clonotypes and omits some of them. For V, J and clone size, that table is used; D and trimming come from the DNA. The repertoire holds fewer than 300,000 clones, with 80% to 90% as singletons. V shed 5 bases and J shed 0 bases, with 10 bases lying between them. The CDR3 consists of 14 residues. Looked up from germline, CDR1 is SEHNR and CDR2 is FQNEAQ (reference sequence). The specimen was peripheral blood. This receptor was taken from a woman aged 50 to 60 with acute or convalescent COVID-19. The chain carries TRBV7-9 and TRBJ2-5; D is possibly TRBD1 (6 bases). The CDR3 spells CASSADRYQETQYF. In DNA, the CDR3 is TGTGCCAGCAGCGCAGACAGGTACCAAGAGACCCAGTACTTC.